Listed below are T cell receptor beta chains from one sample, sequenced in a study of cytomegalovirus exposure and HLA in healthy donors. Sequenced by immunoSEQ multiplex PCR; TCRdb stores in-frame clones only, minus some. The repertoire holds fewer than 90,000 clones, with over 60% as singletons. The sequencing input was PBMCs. The receptor set was obtained from a female donor in good health and CMV-seronegative. The CDR3 runs from the conserved cysteine through the conserved F or W. The order of the fields is clone size, J gene, D gene, V gene, CDR3 DNA, CDR3 protein. A D gene is named only where the DNA matches it firmly. Part of the rows lack a size; the others show once, few, many or a class for expanded clones.

.,TRBJ1-2,.,TRBV30,TGTGCCTGGAGTTCCATCCAGGGTAGCGGCTACACCTTC,CAWSSIQGSGYTF
.,TRBJ2-3,.,TRBV5-1,TGCGCCAGCGATGGGGGCCCAAGCACAGATACGCAGTATTTT,CASDGGPSTDTQYF
few,TRBJ2-7,TRBD2,TRBV2,TGTGCCAGCAGTTTTGCTAGCGGGAGAAGTTACGAGCAGTACTTC,CASSFASGRSYEQYF
.,TRBJ2-2,TRBD1,TRBV4-1,TGCGCCAGCAGCCAAGAGTGGACAGGGCCCTCCGGGGAGCTGTTTTTT,CASSQEWTGPSGELFF
.,TRBJ2-2,.,TRBV4-1,TGCGCCAGCAGCCAAGAGGTTCCCGTGAGATGGACCGGGGAGCTGTTTTTT,CASSQEVPVRWTGELFF
few,TRBJ1-5,.,TRBV6-6,TGTGCCAGCGCGAATAGCAATCAGCCCCAGCATTTT,CASANSNQPQHF
few,TRBJ1-1,TRBD1,TRBV13,TGTGCCAGCAGCTCGGGACAGGGCATGAACACTGAAGCTTTCTTT,CASSSGQGMNTEAFF
once,TRBJ2-5,.,TRBV19,TGTGCCAGTAGTATTGGTACAGCCCTAGAGACCCAGTACTTC,CASSIGTALETQYF
.,TRBJ2-1,.,TRBV11-2,TGTGCCAGCAGACCCTCCCCACAGGAGAGCTCCTACAATGAGCAGTTCTTC,CASRPSPQESSYNEQFF
.,TRBJ2-1,TRBD1,TRBV5-4,TGTGCCAGCAGCTTTCGAAGACAGGGGGCTGGAAATGAGCAGTTCTTC,CASSFRRQGAGNEQFF
.,TRBJ2-1,TRBD2,TRBV28,TGTGCCAGCAGTAGGACTAGCGGGGCGGGCAATGAGCAGTTCTTC,CASSRTSGAGNEQFF
.,TRBJ2-7,TRBD1,TRBV19,TGTGCCAGTAGTATCGACAGGGCCGGCGAGCAGTACTTC,CASSIDRAGEQYF
.,TRBJ2-7,.,TRBV28,TGTGCCAGCAGTTTATCGGCCCCGGCGACAGGCTACGAGCAGTACTTC,CASSLSAPATGYEQYF
once,TRBJ2-2,.,TRBV5-1,TGCGCCAGCAGCTTGGACAGTCCGAACACCGGGGAGCTGTTTTTT,CASSLDSPNTGELFF
.,TRBJ2-5,TRBD1,TRBV2,TGTGCCAGCAGGGCGGACAGGGCAGGTCGAGAGACCCAGTACTTC,CASRADRAGRETQYF
.,TRBJ2-1,.,TRBV4-3,TGCGCCAGCAGCCAAGAGGGGCAGGGGCGCTCCTACAATGAGCAGTTCTTC,CASSQEGQGRSYNEQFF
.,TRBJ2-1,.,TRBV11-1,TGTGCCAGCAGCCATAGGGCGGGTTCCTACAATGAGCAGTTCTTC,CASSHRAGSYNEQFF
.,TRBJ2-4,.,TRBV6-5,TGTGCCAGCAGTTATAACGTGAGCAAAAACATTCAGTACTTC,CASSYNVSKNIQYF
.,TRBJ2-1,.,TRBV18,TGTGCCAGCTCACCAGGTAACTATGAGCAGTTCTTC,CASSPGNYEQFF
once,TRBJ2-5,TRBD1,TRBV5-1,TGCGCCAGCAGCACCGGACAGGGGAAGACCCAGTACTTC,CASSTGQGKTQYF
.,TRBJ2-6,.,TRBV9,TGTGCCAGCAGCCCCCGGTTGAGTACTGGGGCCAACGTCCTGACTTTC,CASSPRLSTGANVLTF
once,TRBJ2-5,.,TRBV4-3,TGCGCCAGCAGCGCAGCGACTCCCCATGGGACCCAGTACTTC,CASSAATPHGTQYF
.,TRBJ1-2,.,TRBV5-4,TGTGCCAGCAGCCCTCCTGGAACGGGCTATGGCTACACCTTC,CASSPPGTGYGYTF
.,TRBJ1-2,TRBD1,TRBV27,TGTGCCAGCAGTTTAAGGGGACCGGGACAGGGGGACTATGGCTACACCTTC,CASSLRGPGQGDYGYTF
once,TRBJ2-2,TRBD2,TRBV5-6,TGTGCCAGCAGCTTGGTAGGACTAGCGGGAAGCGGGGAGCTGTTTTTT,CASSLVGLAGSGELFF
few,TRBJ1-2,.,TRBV7-9,TGTGCCAGCAGCTTAGTAGGGGCAGGGGGCTACACCTTC,CASSLVGAGGYTF
.,TRBJ2-7,TRBD2,TRBV7-2,TGTGCCAGCAGCTTAGAGCGGGGGGCCTTCTACGAGCAGTACTTC,CASSLERGAFYEQYF
.,TRBJ2-1,TRBD2,TRBV6-1,TGTGCCAGCAGTGGGGAGGGACTAGCGGGAGTGCATGAGCAGTTCTTC,CASSGEGLAGVHEQFF
few,TRBJ2-7,TRBD1,TRBV28,TGTGCCAGCAGACTCCAGGGACAGGAGCAGTACTTC,CASRLQGQEQYF
.,TRBJ2-1,.,TRBV5-1,TGCGCCACCCAGGGTACCCCCCCCTACAATGAGCAGTTCTTC,CATQGTPPYNEQFF
.,TRBJ2-3,TRBD2,TRBV14,TGTGCCAGCAGCCAAGAAGCGGGGGATAGCACAGATACGCAGTATTTT,CASSQEAGDSTDTQYF
once,TRBJ2-7,.,TRBV4-2,TGTGCCAGCAGCCCATGGGGGGAGGAGCAGTACTTC,CASSPWGEEQYF
.,TRBJ2-7,TRBD2,TRBV28,TGTGCCAGCAGTGTCTCTAGCGGGAATGCGTACGAGCAGTACTTC,CASSVSSGNAYEQYF
once,TRBJ2-2,TRBD2,TRBV7-2,TGTGCCAGCAGGAGGACGGGAGGGAGGAACACCGGGGAGCTGTTTTTT,CASRRTGGRNTGELFF
.,TRBJ1-4,.,TRBV7-9,TGTGCCAGCAGCTTCGGGTCAGGGCCCAATGAAAAACTGTTTTTT,CASSFGSGPNEKLFF
few,TRBJ1-2,.,TRBV5-1,TGCGCCAGCAGCTGGGACAATGACTATGGCTACACCTTC,CASSWDNDYGYTF
.,TRBJ2-2,TRBD1,TRBV28,TGTGCCAGCAGTGTAACCGGGACAGGGCCCGTCCCCGCCGGGGAGCTGTTTTTT,CASSVTGTGPVPAGELFF
once,TRBJ2-4,.,TRBV28,TGTGCCAGCAGTTTATTGGGTGGAAGGGGAAGCGGGCGAGGCAAAAACATTCAGTACTTC,CASSLLGGRGSGRGKNIQYF
.,TRBJ1-1,.,TRBV7-9,TGTGCCAGCAGCTTAGCGCAGACAAACACTGAAGCTTTCTTT,CASSLAQTNTEAFF
.,TRBJ1-2,TRBD1,TRBV19,TGTGCCAGTAGAAGCGGACAGGGGAACTATGGCTACACCTTC,CASRSGQGNYGYTF
.,TRBJ2-7,.,TRBV4-3,TGCGCCAGCAGCCAGACCGCCTGGGGGCAAAACGAGCAGTACTTC,CASSQTAWGQNEQYF
.,TRBJ2-5,TRBD2,TRBV5-1,TGCGCCAGCTGCCGGGGGGGGAACCAAGAGACCCAGTACTTC,CASCRGGNQETQYF
.,TRBJ1-1,.,TRBV5-1,TGCGCCAGCAGCTTGGGACACGTAAACACTGAAGCTTTCTTT,CASSLGHVNTEAFF
once,TRBJ1-2,TRBD1,TRBV7-9,TGTGCCAGCAGCTCCCCGGGACAGGGGGGGAACCATCATGGCTACACCTTC,CASSSPGQGGNHHGYTF
.,TRBJ2-2,.,TRBV5-1,TGCGCCAGCAGCTTGGGAACTAGAACCACCGGGGAGCTGTTTTTT,CASSLGTRTTGELFF
.,TRBJ2-7,.,TRBV27,TGTGCCAGCAGTTTGCCAGGGAACGAGCAGTACTTC,CASSLPGNEQYF
.,TRBJ2-7,TRBD1,TRBV28,TGTGCCAGCAGTTTAGACAGGGGCTTGTACGAGCAGTACTTC,CASSLDRGLYEQYF